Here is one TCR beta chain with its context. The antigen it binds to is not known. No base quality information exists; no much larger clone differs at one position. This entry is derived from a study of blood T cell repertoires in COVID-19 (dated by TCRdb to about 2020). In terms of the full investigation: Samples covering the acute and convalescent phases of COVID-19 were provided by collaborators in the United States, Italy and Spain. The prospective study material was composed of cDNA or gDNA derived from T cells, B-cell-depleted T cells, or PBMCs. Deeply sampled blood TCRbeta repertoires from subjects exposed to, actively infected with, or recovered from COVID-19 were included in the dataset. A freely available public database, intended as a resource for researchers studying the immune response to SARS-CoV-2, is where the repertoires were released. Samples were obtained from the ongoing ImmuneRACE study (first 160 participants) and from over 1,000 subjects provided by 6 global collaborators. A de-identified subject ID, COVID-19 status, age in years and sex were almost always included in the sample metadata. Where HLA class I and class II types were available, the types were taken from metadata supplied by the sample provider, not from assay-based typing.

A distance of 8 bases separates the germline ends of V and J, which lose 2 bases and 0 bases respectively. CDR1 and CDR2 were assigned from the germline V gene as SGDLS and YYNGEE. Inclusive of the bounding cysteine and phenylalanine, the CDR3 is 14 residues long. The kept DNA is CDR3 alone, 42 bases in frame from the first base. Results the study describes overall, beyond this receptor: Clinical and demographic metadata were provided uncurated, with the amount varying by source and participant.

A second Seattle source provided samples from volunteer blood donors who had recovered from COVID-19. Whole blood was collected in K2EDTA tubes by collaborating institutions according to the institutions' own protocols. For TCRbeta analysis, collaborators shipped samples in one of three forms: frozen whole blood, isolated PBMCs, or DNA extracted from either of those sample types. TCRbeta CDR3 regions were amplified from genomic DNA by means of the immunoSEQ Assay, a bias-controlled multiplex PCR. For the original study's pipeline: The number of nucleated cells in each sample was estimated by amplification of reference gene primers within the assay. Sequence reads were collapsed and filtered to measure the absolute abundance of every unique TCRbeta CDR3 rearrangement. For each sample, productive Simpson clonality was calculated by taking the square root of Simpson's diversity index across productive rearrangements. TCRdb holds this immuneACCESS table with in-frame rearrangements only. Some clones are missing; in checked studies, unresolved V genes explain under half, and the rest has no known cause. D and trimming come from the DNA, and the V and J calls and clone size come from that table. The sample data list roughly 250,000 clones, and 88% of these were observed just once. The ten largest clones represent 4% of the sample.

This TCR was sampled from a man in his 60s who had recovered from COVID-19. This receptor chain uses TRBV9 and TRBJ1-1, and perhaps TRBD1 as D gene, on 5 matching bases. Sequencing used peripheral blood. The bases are TGTGCCAGCAGCGTTAGGGGCGTGAACACTGAAGCTTTCTTT. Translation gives CASSVRGVNTEAFF.